These 26 T cell receptor beta chains were sequenced from one sample in a study of identical twins (TCRdb year 2016). Library preparation used 5' RACE. This sample was sequenced with an Illumina HiSeq 2000. TCRdb itself trimmed the public reads at Q25 with fastp, ran MiXCR and retained productive beta chains. Each entry merges the rows of one CDR3 protein and shows their most common DNA and genes. This sample gives about 810,000 distinct CDR3 sequences in total; roughly 12% of them show up just once. The ten top clones hold 1.5% to 2% of the sample. This same sample was also part of a study on yellow fever vaccine responses in identical twins.

Sequencing was done on a sample of PBMCs. All receptors derive from a young woman in good health.

The V gene is TRBV4-1, the J gene TRBJ2-1; D is ambiguous. V dropped 9 bases and J dropped 5 bases, with 17 bases sitting between them. This CDR3 is built from 14 residues. Germline V gives CDR1 MGHRA, CDR2 YSYEKL. The CDR3 spells CASSLEGRHNEQFF. The CDR3 nucleotides read TGCGCCAGTTCTCTAGAAGGTCGCCACAATGAGCAGTTCTTC.

This clonotype was seen a handful of times. The chain carries TRBV29-1 and TRBJ1-2; 7 bases agree with TRBD1. Germline V lookup: CDR1 SQVTM, CDR2 ANQGSEA. The CDR3 consists of 13 residues. V lost 7 bases to trimming and J lost 4 bases; unmatched junction nucleotides: 9. The DNA of the CDR3 is TGCAGCGCAATACAGGGGTTTGGCTATGGCTACACCTTC. Residues: CSAIQGFGYGYTF.

This clonotype occurred a few times. The genes are TRBV2 and TRBJ2-7, with no clear D. The CDR3 runs to 14 residues. The V gene lost 7 bases and the J gene lost 3 bases, with 16 bases spanning the gap. Germline-derived CDR1 and CDR2 are SNHLY and FYNNEI. CDR3 sequence reads: CASTPPAAVYEQYF. CDR3 DNA sequence: TGTGCCAGCACCCCTCCCGCGGCCGTCTACGAGCAGTACTTC.

This clonotype was recorded at least ten times. The rearrangement joins TRBV4-1 to TRBJ2-3; perhaps TRBD2 as D (5 bases). This CDR3 spans 14 amino acids. The germline gives CDR1 MGHRA, CDR2 YSYEKL. The ends were cut back, 2 bases at V and 3 bases at J, with 9 bases in the middle. In nucleotides, the CDR3 is TGCGCCAGCAGCCAAAGACGAGGGACAGATACGCAGTATTTT. Its protein product is CASSQRRGTDTQYF.

This chain connects TRBV7-9 to TRBJ1-2; possibly TRBD1 for D (5 bases). The CDR3 has 14 amino acids. The germline gives CDR1 SEHNR, CDR2 FQNEAQ (reference sequence). With 1 base removed from V and 6 bases from J, the gap between germline ends came to 12 bases. CDR3: CASSLGEGRNGYTF. CDR3 DNA: TGTGCCAGCAGCTTAGGTGAGGGGCGAAATGGCTACACCTTC. Full variable domain (outside the CDR3, taken from reference TRBV7-9 and TRBJ1-2): DTGVSQNPRHKITKRGQNVTFRCDPISEHNRLYWYRQTLGQGPEFLTYFQNEAQLEKSRLLSDRFSAERPKGSFSTLEIQRTEQGDSAMYLCASSLGEGRNGYTFGSGTRLTVV.

The sample holds a few counts of this clonotype. The chain uses TRBV27 and TRBJ2-7; 7 positions match TRBD2. Germline assignment: CDR1 MNHEY and CDR2 SMNVEV (reference sequence). J gave up 6 bases and V 4 bases, and 18 bases lay outside the gene matches. The CDR3 runs 17 residues. The CDR3 region has the DNA TGTGCCAGCAGTTCCGTTGGAGGGAGGGCCGTAGTACTCGAGCAGTACTTC. Amino acid sequence: CASSSVGGRAVVLEQYF.

This clonotype was seen a few times. J is TRBJ2-7 and V is TRBV12-3 or TRBV12-4; D might be TRBD1 (5 bases). The V and J ends lost 8 bases and 2 bases respectively, with 19 bases between them. This CDR3 has 15 amino acids. The CDR3 coding sequence is TGTGCCAGCGCCAATCTAAAAACAGGAACCTACGAGCAGTACTTC. This sequence encodes CASANLKTGTYEQYF.

This clonotype has just a few counts. This chain uses TRBV5-6 with TRBJ2-5; TRBD2 agrees at 13 bases. Germline CDR1 and CDR2: SGHDT and YYEEEE. This CDR3 has 14 amino acids. V shed 9 bases, J shed 2 bases, and the junction held 4 bases outside the gene matches. This CDR3 reads CATRTSGGQETQYF. DNA of the CDR3: TGTGCCACCAGGACTAGCGGGGGACAAGAGACCCAGTACTTC.

The chain combines TRBV29-1 with TRBJ2-1, with D perhaps TRBD2 (6 bases). V was trimmed by 4 bases and J by 2 bases, leaving 12 bases between them. CDR1 and CDR2 from the germline V gene are SQVTM and ANQGSEA. The CDR3 is made up of 14 amino acids. CDR3 DNA sequence: TGCAGCGTTGCCCGCGGGGCAGCCTACAATGAGCAGTTCTTC. It translates to CSVARGAAYNEQFF.

This clonotype was detected a few times. The rearrangement links TRBV20-1 to TRBJ2-2; D is perhaps TRBD2 (6 bases). Germline CDR1 DFQATT, CDR2 SNEGSKA (reference sequence). Trimming removed 4 bases at V and 2 bases at J, with 17 bases between. This CDR3 has 16 amino acids. The chain's CDR3 is CSAKHAGRPNTGELFF. In DNA, the CDR3 is TGCAGTGCTAAGCACGCGGGACGGCCTAACACCGGGGAGCTGTTTTTT.

This clonotype was seen at least ten times. The chain recombines TRBV28 with TRBJ2-3; D unresolved. Trimming cost V 2 bases and J 4 bases, with 7 bases left between them. The germline V gene has CDR1 MDHEN and CDR2 SYDVKM. The CDR3 runs to 13 residues. DNA for the CDR3: TGTGCCAGCAGTTTAGATTCGCCAGATACGCAGTATTTT. Amino acids: CASSLDSPDTQYF.

The rearrangement uses TRBV5-1 and TRBJ1-2; TRBD1 might be the D (6 bases). The ends were cut back, 4 bases at V and 0 bases at J, with 10 bases in the middle. The CDR3 runs 14 residues. Germline loops: CDR1 SGHRS, CDR2 YFSETQ. The CDR3, as DNA: TGCGCCAGCAGCCTCCGACAGGCTAACTATGGCTACACCTTC. As protein: CASSLRQANYGYTF.

V gene TRBV7-9 combines with J gene TRBJ2-2; 8 nucleotides agree with TRBD2. V lost 5 bases and J lost 0; bases outside the gene matches: 8. CDR3 length: 17 amino acids. The germline V gene encodes CDR1 SEHNR and CDR2 FQNEAQ (reference sequence). The chain's CDR3 is CASSDPLAGPNTGELFF. CDR3 coding DNA: TGTGCCAGCAGCGACCCCCTAGCGGGCCCGAACACCGGGGAGCTGTTTTTT.

This clonotype turned up a few times. This chain joins TRBV7-8 and TRBJ2-1; no reliable D call. CDR3 length equals 15 residues. The V end was cut by 1 base, the J end by 0 bases, with 7 bases between. CDR1 SGHVS and CDR2 FQNEAQ come from the germline V gene. CDR3 in DNA: TGTGCCAGCAGCTTAGACGGGCACTCCTACAATGAGCAGTTCTTC. It yields the protein CASSLDGHSYNEQFF.

This clonotype was detected only once. The gene calls are TRBV28 and TRBJ2-7; 7 bases agree with TRBD2. The CDR3 extends over 15 amino acids. V lost 8 bases, J lost 0 bases, and 10 bases stayed unmatched. Germline CDR1 reads MDHEN; CDR2 reads SYDVKM. The CDR3 DNA follows: TGTGCCAGCGCACAAAGGGGCGGGAGCTCCTACGAGCAGTACTTC. Residues: CASAQRGGSSYEQYF. The full variable domain, rest sourced from reference TRBV28 and TRBJ2-7, is DVKVTQSSRYLVKRTGEKVFLECVQDMDHENMFWYRQDPGLGLRLIYFSYDVKMKEKGDIPEGYSVSREKKERFSLILESASTNQTSMYLCASAQRGGSSYEQYFGPGTRLTVT.

The genes are TRBV19 and TRBJ1-5; 10 bases are a match to TRBD1. The CDR3 covers 16 residues. Germline V CDR1 and CDR2: LNHDA, SQIVND (reference sequence). V shed 8 bases and J 1 base; nucleotides not matched to a gene: 8. CDR3: CASSGTGVRSNQPQHF. The CDR3 nucleotides read TGTGCCAGTTCCGGGACAGGGGTTAGGAGCAATCAGCCCCAGCATTTT.

This clonotype was seen repeatedly, ten times or more. The V call is TRBV7-9, the J call TRBJ2-5; 9 bases map to TRBD1. Trimming took 9 bases from V and 5 from J; bases not matched to a gene: 10. Germline V gene sequence: CDR1 SEHNR, CDR2 FQNEAQ (reference sequence). This CDR3 contains 14 residues. The CDR3 sequence is CASTQGAQWETQYF. CDR3 DNA: TGTGCCAGTACACAGGGGGCGCAGTGGGAGACCCAGTACTTC. Variable domain in full (rest from reference TRBV7-9 and TRBJ2-5): DTGVSQNPRHKITKRGQNVTFRCDPISEHNRLYWYRQTLGQGPEFLTYFQNEAQLEKSRLLSDRFSAERPKGSFSTLEIQRTEQGDSAMYLCASTQGAQWETQYFGPGTRLLVL.

This clonotype was detected a few times. The chain is built from TRBV5-6 and TRBJ2-5, with D perhaps matching TRBD1 or TRBD2 (5 bases each). V was cut by 3 bases and J by 3 bases, with 9 bases left in between. The CDR3 is 13 residues long. Germline V lookup: CDR1 SGHDT, CDR2 YYEEEE. The CDR3 loop reads CASSWGSEETQYF. As DNA, the CDR3 is TGTGCCAGCAGCTGGGGGTCCGAAGAGACCCAGTACTTC.

The CDR3 reads CATSDPAGSHEQYF. The CDR3 DNA sequence: TGTGCCACCAGTGACCCGGCAGGGAGCCACGAGCAGTACTTC. This chain uses TRBV24-1 with TRBJ2-7; D is perhaps TRBD1 or TRBD2 (5 bases each). Germline loops: CDR1 KGHDR, CDR2 SFDVKD. The CDR3 contains 14 residues. Trimming stripped 4 bases from V and 5 bases from J, with 14 bases between.

This clonotype came up a few times. This rearrangement joins TRBV29-1 to TRBJ2-3, with D possibly being TRBD2 (7 bases). Germline V CDR1 and CDR2: SQVTM, ANQGSEA. The CDR3 is 14 amino acids. The V end lost 4 bases, the J end lost 1 base, and 12 bases lay between the germline ends. CDR3: CSVGGGRGTDTQYF. The DNA for the CDR3 is TGCAGCGTTGGGGGGGGCAGAGGCACAGATACGCAGTATTTT.

This clonotype showed up just a few times. This CDR3 reads CATLDYSEQYF. The CDR3 nucleotides read TGTGCCACTCTAGACTATTCCGAGCAGTACTTC. This chain links TRBV28 with TRBJ2-7; maybe TRBD2 (5 bases). CDR1 MDHEN and CDR2 SYDVKM come from the germline V gene. The CDR3 has 11 amino acids. V lost 10 bases and J lost 6, with 13 bases in between.

J is TRBJ2-1 and V is TRBV5-1, with D possibly TRBD2 on 6 matching bases. CDR1 is SGHRS and CDR2 is YFSETQ in the germline V gene. V was pared by 2 bases and J by 8 bases, with 17 bases between. CDR3 size: 15 residues. The CDR3 loop reads CASSFPPGEVDEQFF. The CDR3 DNA is TGCGCCAGCAGCTTTCCTCCGGGAGAGGTCGATGAGCAGTTCTTC.

The V and J genes are TRBV10-3 and TRBJ1-5; D is uncertain. The CDR3 runs to 14 residues. CDR1 and CDR2 from the germline V gene are ENHRY and SYGVKD. V lost 3 bases and J lost 3, with 9 bases in between. CDR3 residues: CAISDPTFNQPQHF. The CDR3 DNA reads as TGTGCCATCAGTGATCCCACCTTCAATCAGCCCCAGCATTTT.

This chain joins TRBV11-3 and TRBJ2-1, with D uncertain. CDR1 and CDR2 (germline): SGHNT, YENEEA. Trimming pared 4 bases from V and 3 bases from J, leaving 10 bases between. The CDR3 loop spans 14 amino acids. The CDR3 loop reads CASSSVVNYNEQFF. DNA for the CDR3: TGTGCCAGCAGCTCTGTGGTTAACTACAATGAGCAGTTCTTC.

This clonotype was observed a few times. The chain carries TRBV27 and TRBJ2-1; TRBD2 agrees at 9 bases. CDR3 length: 15 amino acids. Germline loops: CDR1 MNHEY, CDR2 SMNVEV (reference sequence). J lost 10 bases, V lost 5 bases, and 12 bases had no gene match. CDR3 DNA sequence: TGTGCCAGCAGTCCCGACTCGCGAGCGGGAGGCGAGCAGTTCTTC. Its translation is CASSPDSRAGGEQFF.

This clonotype was detected a few times. The chain has TRBV12-3 or TRBV12-4 and TRBJ2-7, with TRBD1 matching over 9 bases. The CDR3 consists of 19 residues. V dropped 5 bases and J dropped 0; count of bases not matched to a gene: 17. The chain's CDR3 is CASSPRTPRTGASSYEQYF. In DNA, the CDR3 is TGTGCCAGCAGTCCCCGTACCCCCAGGACAGGGGCCAGCTCCTACGAGCAGTACTTC.